The next 15 T cell receptor beta chains were all read from a single sample in a study of shared clonotypes between healthy human individuals. Profiled with immunoSEQ multiplex PCR; TCRdb holds only in-frame clones, not every one. The sample has hundreds of thousands of clones; 95% to 97% are singletons. Sample: naive CD4+ T cells sorted from blood. Subset: CD45RA+ positively selected. The receptor source for this set is a woman in her twenties or thirties in good health.

The gene calls are TRBV29-1 and TRBJ2-1; D remains unclear. Germline loops: CDR1 SQVTM, CDR2 ANQGSEA. Trimming pared 5 bases from V and 3 bases from J, leaving 8 bases between. The CDR3 contains 12 residues. The CDR3 here is CSVTRVYNEQFF. CDR3 DNA sequence: TGCAGCGTTACCCGGGTCTACAATGAGCAGTTCTTC.

This clone has a single count. CDR3 DNA sequence: TGTGCCTGGAGTGGAGGCGTTCTAGCGGGAGAAAAAAACATTCAGTACTTC. Translating gives CAWSGGVLAGEKNIQYF. The gene calls are TRBV30 and TRBJ2-4, with 10 bases that match TRBD2. CDR1 and CDR2 from the germline V gene are GTSNPN and SVGIG (reference sequence). This CDR3 is built from 17 residues. With V trimmed by 1 base and J by 4 bases, 10 bases remained unmatched.

The table lists this clone with a count of one. The rearrangement uses TRBV7-2 and TRBJ2-2, with 11 bases matching TRBD2. Germline trimming cut 0 bases from V and 0 bases from J; bases unmatched to any gene: 9. There are 20 residues in the CDR3. Per germline, CDR1 SGHTA and CDR2 FQGNSA. CDR3 in DNA: TGTGCCAGCAGCTTAGCGGTCCTAGCGGGAGGTCGCCCGAACACCGGGGAGCTGTTTTTT. It codes for CASSLAVLAGGRPNTGELFF.

This clone has just a few counts. The genes are TRBV30 and TRBJ2-5, with 7 nucleotides matching TRBD2. Trimming cost V 0 bases and J 12 bases; bases outside gene matches: 4. CDR1 is GTSNPN, CDR2 SVGIG, per germline (reference sequence). The CDR3 runs 11 residues. CDR3 DNA sequence: TGTGCCTGGAGTGTATGGGAGGGAGAGTACTTC. Its protein product is CAWSVWEGEYF.

The chain joins TRBV6-6 to TRBJ1-4; D is perhaps TRBD1 (5 bases). Germline loops: CDR1 MNHNY, CDR2 SVGAGI (reference sequence). With 3 bases removed from V and 11 bases from J, the gap between germline ends came to 7 bases. The CDR3 covers 11 residues. The CDR3 loop is CASSYGGKLFF. The CDR3, as DNA: TGTGCCAGCAGTTATGGGGGGAAACTGTTTTTT.

The CDR3 spells CASSPDGAYGYTF. CDR3 DNA: TGCGCCAGCAGCCCCGATGGCGCATATGGCTACACCTTC. This chain uses TRBV5-1 with TRBJ1-2; D unclear. V lost 4 bases, J lost 5 bases, and 12 bases lay in between. Per the germline V gene, CDR1 is SGHRS and CDR2 is YFSETQ. The CDR3 contains 13 residues.

The rearrangement links TRBV15 to TRBJ2-4; D is possibly TRBD1 (6 bases). The length of the CDR3 is 17 residues. The ends were cut back, 1 base at V and 1 base at J, with 14 bases in the middle. Germline loops: CDR1 LNHNV, CDR2 YYDKDF (reference sequence). DNA of the CDR3: TGTGCCACCAGCAGAGCCGGGACACAGGGCGCCAAAAACATTCAGTACTTC. This translates into CATSRAGTQGAKNIQYF.

This clone has only one observation. Other DNA variants within this sample encode the same CDR3. The chain carries TRBV5-1 and TRBJ2-3; D is perhaps TRBD1 (6 bases). The CDR3 is 14 amino acids. The germline V gene encodes CDR1 SGHRS and CDR2 YFSETQ. Trimming pared 3 bases from V and 2 bases from J, leaving 10 bases between. CDR3 residues: CASSSQGPTDTQYF. The CDR3 nucleotides read TGCGCCAGCAGCTCACAGGGACCCACAGATACGCAGTATTTT.

This clone was seen a single time. V and J are TRBV28 and TRBJ1-3; 9 bases are shared with TRBD1. The ends lost 7 bases at V and 0 bases at J; junction bases unmatched: 4. The germline gives CDR1 MDHEN, CDR2 SYDVKM. The CDR3 has 15 residues. The CDR3 DNA is TGTGCCAGCAAACAGGGGGCTCCCTCTGGAAACACCATATATTTT. Translating gives CASKQGAPSGNTIYF.

The V gene is TRBV2, the J gene TRBJ2-7, with 9 nucleotides matching TRBD1. After removal of 6 bases from V and 4 bases from J, the junction contained 7 bases not matched to a gene. This CDR3 has 14 residues. CDR1 is SNHLY and CDR2 is FYNNEI in the germline V gene. The CDR3 sequence: CASRADRGRYEQYF. CDR3 nucleotides: TGTGCCAGCAGGGCGGACAGGGGCAGGTACGAGCAGTACTTC.

The V call is TRBV29-1, the J call TRBJ2-2; maybe TRBD1 (6 bases). This CDR3 has 14 amino acids. The V end lost 4 bases, the J end lost 2 bases, and 11 bases lay between the germline ends. CDR1 is SQVTM and CDR2 is ANQGSEA in the germline V gene. The CDR3 loop is CSVVWTVNTGELFF. The DNA for the CDR3 is TGCAGCGTTGTATGGACAGTAAACACCGGGGAGCTGTTTTTT.

The chain couples TRBV10-3 to TRBJ2-3, with 7 bases lining up with TRBD2. CDR3 length: 14 amino acids. V lost 6 bases and J lost 0; bases outside the gene matches: 3. In germline, CDR1 is ENHRY, CDR2 SYGVKD. The CDR3 nucleotides are TGTGCCATCAGGGCGGGAGCAAGCACAGATACGCAGTATTTT. Protein product: CAIRAGASTDTQYF.

About this clone: Other DNA variants within this sample encode the same CDR3. V and J are TRBV7-9 and TRBJ2-7, with 8 bases lining up with TRBD2. V lost 5 bases and J lost 6; bases outside the gene matches: 6. This CDR3 spans 13 amino acids. Per the germline V gene, CDR1 is SEHNR and CDR2 is FQNEAQ (reference sequence). CDR3 sequence: CASSPGLAGEQYF. DNA of the CDR3: TGTGCCAGCAGCCCGGGCCTAGCGGGCGAGCAGTACTTC. The complete variable domain, with remaining parts taken from reference TRBV7-9 and TRBJ2-7, reads DTGVSQNPRHKITKRGQNVTFRCDPISEHNRLYWYRQTLGQGPEFLTYFQNEAQLEKSRLLSDRFSAERPKGSFSTLEIQRTEQGDSAMYLCASSPGLAGEQYFGPGTRLTVT.

The gene calls are TRBV5-1 and TRBJ1-1, with 7 bases identical to TRBD1. The germline V gene has CDR1 SGHRS and CDR2 YFSETQ. The CDR3 is 14 residues long. The J segment lost 0 bases and the V segment lost 5 bases, leaving 4 bases of the junction unmatched. CDR3 in amino acids: CASRVTGMNTEAFF. CDR3 bases: TGCGCCAGCAGGGTGACAGGGATGAACACTGAAGCTTTCTTT.

The chain couples TRBV19 to TRBJ2-1; 12 nucleotides agree with TRBD2. The CDR3 is 17 residues long. From germline, CDR1 is LNHDA and CDR2 SQIVND (reference sequence). J gave up 7 bases and V 1 base, and 8 bases lay outside the gene matches. CDR3 DNA sequence: TGTGCCAGTAGTATAGGGATCACTAGCGGGAGGAGAAATGAGCAGTTCTTC. It codes for CASSIGITSGRRNEQFF.